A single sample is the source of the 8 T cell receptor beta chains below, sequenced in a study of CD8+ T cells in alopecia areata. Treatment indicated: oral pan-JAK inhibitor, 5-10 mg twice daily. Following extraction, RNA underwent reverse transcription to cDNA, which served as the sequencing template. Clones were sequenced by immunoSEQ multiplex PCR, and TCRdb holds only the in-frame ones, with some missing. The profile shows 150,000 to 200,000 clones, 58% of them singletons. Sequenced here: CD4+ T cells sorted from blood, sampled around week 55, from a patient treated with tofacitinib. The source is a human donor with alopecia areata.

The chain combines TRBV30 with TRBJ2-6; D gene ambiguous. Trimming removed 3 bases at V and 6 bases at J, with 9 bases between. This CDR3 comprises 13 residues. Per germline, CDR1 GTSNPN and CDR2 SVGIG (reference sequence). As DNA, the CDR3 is TGTGCCTGGAGGCGATCTTTGGCCAACGTCCTGACTTTC. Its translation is CAWRRSLANVLTF.

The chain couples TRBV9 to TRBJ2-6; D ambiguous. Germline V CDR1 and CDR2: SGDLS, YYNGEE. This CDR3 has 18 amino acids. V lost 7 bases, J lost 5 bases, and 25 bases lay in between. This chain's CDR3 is CASVCRYLKQSRANVLTF. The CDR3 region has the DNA TGTGCCAGCGTGTGCAGGTACCTCAAACAAAGTCGGGCCAACGTCCTGACTTTC.

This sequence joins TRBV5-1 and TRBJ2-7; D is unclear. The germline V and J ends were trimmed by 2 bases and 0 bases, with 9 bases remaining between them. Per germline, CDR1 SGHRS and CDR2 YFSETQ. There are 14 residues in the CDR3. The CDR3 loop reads CASSFTVSSYEQYF. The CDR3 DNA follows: TGCGCCAGCAGCTTTACGGTTAGCTCCTACGAGCAGTACTTC.

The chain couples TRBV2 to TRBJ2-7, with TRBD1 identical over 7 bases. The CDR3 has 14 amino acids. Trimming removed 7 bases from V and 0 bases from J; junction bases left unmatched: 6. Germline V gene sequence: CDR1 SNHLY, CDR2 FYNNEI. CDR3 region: CASMLQGNSYEQYF. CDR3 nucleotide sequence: TGTGCCAGCATGTTACAGGGGAACTCCTACGAGCAGTACTTC. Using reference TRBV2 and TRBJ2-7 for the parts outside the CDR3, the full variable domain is EPEVTQTPSHQVTQMGQEVILRCVPISNHLYFYWYRQILGQKVEFLVSFYNNEISEKSEIFDDQFSVERPDGSNFTLKIRSTKLEDSAMYFCASMLQGNSYEQYFGPGTRLTVT.

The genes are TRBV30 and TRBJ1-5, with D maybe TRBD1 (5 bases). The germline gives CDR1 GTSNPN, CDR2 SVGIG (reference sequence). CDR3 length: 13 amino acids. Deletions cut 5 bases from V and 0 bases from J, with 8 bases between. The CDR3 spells CAWQDSSNQPQHF. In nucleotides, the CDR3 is TGTGCCTGGCAAGACAGTAGCAATCAGCCCCAGCATTTT.

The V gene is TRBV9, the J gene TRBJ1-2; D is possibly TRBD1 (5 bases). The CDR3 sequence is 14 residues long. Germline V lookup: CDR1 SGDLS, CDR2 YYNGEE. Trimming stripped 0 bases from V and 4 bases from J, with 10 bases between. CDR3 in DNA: TGTGCCAGCAGCGTAGACGCAGGGAGCTATGGCTACACCTTC. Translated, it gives CASSVDAGSYGYTF.

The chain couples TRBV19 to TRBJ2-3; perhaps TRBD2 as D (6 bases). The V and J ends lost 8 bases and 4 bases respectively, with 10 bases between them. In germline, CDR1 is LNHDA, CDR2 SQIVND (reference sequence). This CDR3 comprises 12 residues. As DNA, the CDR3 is TGTGCCAGTGGGGAGGACGCAGATACGCAGTATTTT. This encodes CASGEDADTQYF.

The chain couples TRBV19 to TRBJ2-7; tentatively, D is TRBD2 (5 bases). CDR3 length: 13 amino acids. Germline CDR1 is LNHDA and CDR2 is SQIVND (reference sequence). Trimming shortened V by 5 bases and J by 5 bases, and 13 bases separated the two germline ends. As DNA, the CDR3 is TGTGCCAGTAGTGCTCGGCGGGTGGACGAGCAGTACTTC. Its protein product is CASSARRVDEQYF.